Shown below are 29 T cell receptor beta chains from a single sample sequenced in a study of Ad26.COV2.S vaccination and SARS-CoV-2 variants. Documented treatment: some 20 received Ad26.COV2.S at low or high dose, single or two shots; about five received placebo; per-sample allocation not given. At day 63 after the first vaccine or placebo injection, samples were drawn. Produced via immunoSEQ multiplex PCR; TCRdb's table is partial and in-frame only. The sample comprises 510,000 or so clones, around nine tenths of which are singletons, and 9.5% to 15% rests with the top ten. This sample comprised peripheral blood, obtained in a trial of Ad26.COV2.S vaccine versus placebo. These receptors were taken from a person between 18 and 60 years old who received the Ad26.COV2.S COVID-19 vaccine or a placebo.

V usage is TRBV30 and J usage is TRBJ2-1; 8 bases line up with TRBD2. Germline values: CDR1 GTSNPN, CDR2 SVGIG (reference sequence). V shed 1 base, J shed 7 bases, and the junction held 9 bases outside the gene matches. This CDR3 spans 15 amino acids. The CDR3 reads CAWSAGGLVGNEQFF. CDR3 nucleotide sequence: TGTGCCTGGAGTGCGGGAGGGTTGGTTGGTAATGAGCAGTTCTTC.

This chain uses TRBV6-5 with TRBJ1-2; D gene ambiguous. CDR3 length: 12 residues. Germline CDR1 MNHEY, CDR2 SVGAGI. V was cut by 7 bases and J by 3 bases, with 9 bases left in between. Here the CDR3 DNA reads TGTGCCAGCACACGGGGTGACTATGGCTACACCTTC. Translating gives CASTRGDYGYTF.

The rearrangement uses TRBV29-1 and TRBJ2-7; 7 bases agree with TRBD2. In germline, CDR1 is SQVTM, CDR2 ANQGSEA. The CDR3 runs to 13 residues. V was clipped by 4 bases and J by 7 bases; unmatched bases: 10. In nucleotides, the CDR3 is TGCAGCGTTGGGTCTAGCGGAATAGGAGAGCAGTACTTC. Protein sequence: CSVGSSGIGEQYF.

The chain uses TRBV27 and TRBJ2-3; D uncertain. The CDR3 is 16 residues long. Trimming took off 2 bases at V and 1 base at J, with 13 bases between the two ends. Germline V gene sequence: CDR1 MNHEY, CDR2 SMNVEV (reference sequence). The CDR3 sequence: CASSLLVLGRTDTQYF. For the CDR3, the DNA is TGTGCCAGCAGTTTACTAGTTCTGGGTCGCACAGATACGCAGTATTTT.

The chain couples TRBV3-1 (or the pseudogene TRBV3-2) to TRBJ2-5, with no clear D. The V end was cut by 0 bases, the J end by 5 bases, with 13 bases between. CDR3 length: 15 residues. Germline CDR1 reads LGHDT; CDR2 reads YNNKEL (reference sequence). The CDR3 sequence: CASSQDAVRVETQYF. The CDR3 region has the DNA TGTGCCAGCAGCCAAGACGCAGTCCGGGTGGAGACCCAGTACTTC.

The chain has TRBV3-1 (or the pseudogene TRBV3-2) and TRBJ1-1; D gene ambiguous. Deletions cut 0 bases from V and 1 base from J, with 15 bases between. Germline CDR1 and CDR2: LGHDT and YNNKEL (reference sequence). CDR3 size: 17 residues. CDR3 protein: CASSQEDRGRTNTEAFF. The CDR3 nucleotides are TGTGCCAGCAGCCAAGAGGACCGCGGACGGACGAACACTGAAGCTTTCTTT.

CDR3 sequence: CASSVGRLYSGNTIYF. The CDR3 nucleotides read TGCGCCAGCAGTGTAGGCAGGTTGTACTCTGGAAACACCATATATTTT. V gene TRBV10-1 combines with J gene TRBJ1-3; no reliable D call. The length of the CDR3 is 16 residues. Trimming took off 4 bases at V and 0 bases at J, with 13 bases between the two ends. CDR1 and CDR2 (germline): WNHNN, SYGVQD (reference sequence).

The chain has TRBV19 and TRBJ2-7, with D possibly being TRBD1 or TRBD2 (6 bases each). Trimming stripped 3 bases from V and 2 bases from J, with 20 bases between. This CDR3 comprises 17 residues. Germline values: CDR1 LNHDA, CDR2 SQIVND (reference sequence). The CDR3 nucleotides are TGTGCCAGTAGTATCGGGGGCCCGCCTGGCGTCCCCTACGAGCAGTACTTC. Residues: CASSIGGPPGVPYEQYF.

The chain carries TRBV28 and TRBJ2-5, with no clear D. Deletions cut 3 bases from V and 7 bases from J, with 9 bases between. CDR1 is MDHEN, CDR2 SYDVKM, per germline. CDR3 length: 12 amino acids. The DNA of the CDR3 is TGTGCCAGCAGTTTGAGTTACGGGACCCAGTACTTC. Amino acid sequence: CASSLSYGTQYF.

The rearrangement uses TRBV30 and TRBJ2-3, with D hard to call. V lost 3 bases and J 0 bases, leaving 7 bases between the germline ends. CDR1 and CDR2 from the germline V gene are GTSNPN and SVGIG (reference sequence). The CDR3 runs to 13 residues. Written as DNA, the CDR3 is TGTGCCTGGAGCTCGGACAGCACAGATACGCAGTATTTT. Amino acid sequence: CAWSSDSTDTQYF.

This clone was detected a few times. The genes are TRBV7-9 and TRBJ1-1; D uncertain. Between the trimmed V and J ends, which lost 4 bases and 5 bases, there was a span of 14 bases. This CDR3 has 14 amino acids. Germline V gene lookup returns CDR1 SEHNR and CDR2 FQNEAQ (reference sequence). In DNA form, the CDR3 reads TGTGCCAGCAGCTCCGAGGGAAGGGTAACTGAAGCTTTCTTT. It is translated as CASSSEGRVTEAFF.

The rearrangement links TRBV5-4 to TRBJ2-3, with a weak D call TRBD1 (5 bases). Trimming took 2 bases from V and 4 from J, leaving 14 bases between them. Germline V lookup: CDR1 SGHNT, CDR2 YYREEE (reference sequence). The CDR3 consists of 15 residues. The CDR3 DNA sequence: TGTGCCAGCAGCTTCTTCGTAGGGGCTGCAGATACGCAGTATTTT. Protein sequence: CASSFFVGAADTQYF.

The chain recombines TRBV6-6 with TRBJ1-2; tentatively, D is TRBD1 (6 bases). V gave up 2 bases and J gave up 8 bases, with 12 bases separating them. The germline V gene has CDR1 MNHNY and CDR2 SVGAGI (reference sequence). The CDR3 loop spans 13 amino acids. This CDR3 reads CASSYRGVEGYTF. DNA for the CDR3: TGTGCCAGCAGTTACAGGGGGGTCGAAGGCTACACCTTC.

The J gene is TRBJ1-2, the V gene TRBV28, with D possibly being TRBD1 (5 bases). The germline CDR1 and CDR2 sequences are MDHEN and SYDVKM. V lost 7 bases and J lost 5, with 26 bases in between. The CDR3 has 17 amino acids. CDR3 in amino acids: CASTPSPPAGRLYGYTF. Written as DNA, the CDR3 is TGTGCCAGCACCCCGTCCCCCCCGGCAGGGAGGTTGTATGGCTACACCTTC.

The chain combines TRBV28 with TRBJ2-1; TRBD1 or TRBD2 may be the D gene (5 bases each). The CDR3 is 16 residues long. Per the germline V gene, CDR1 is MDHEN and CDR2 is SYDVKM. Trimming cost V 4 bases and J 2 bases, with 15 bases left between them. The CDR3 DNA reads TGTGCCAGCAGTTCCCTCGGGACCCTGACCTACAATGAGCAGTTCTTC. Amino acids: CASSSLGTLTYNEQFF.

The chain employs TRBV12-3 or TRBV12-4 and TRBJ2-2; no clear D. The germline V and J ends were trimmed by 3 bases and 7 bases, with 9 bases remaining between them. This CDR3 spans 13 amino acids. The CDR3 DNA reads TGTGCCAGCAGTTTCCGGTACGGCGGGGAGCTGTTTTTT. The encoded protein is CASSFRYGGELFF.

The chain joins TRBV3-1 (or the pseudogene TRBV3-2) to TRBJ2-4; 11 bases align to TRBD2. The CDR3 runs to 19 residues. Trimming took 1 base from V and 0 from J; bases not matched to a gene: 8. Germline CDR1 is LGHDT and CDR2 is YNNKEL (reference sequence). The CDR3 loop is CASSQGGTSGSLAKNIQYF. Written as DNA, the CDR3 is TGTGCCAGCAGCCAAGGTGGAACTAGCGGGAGCCTAGCCAAAAACATTCAGTACTTC.

V gene TRBV6-2 or TRBV6-3 combines with J gene TRBJ2-5; D remains unclear. The CDR3 is made up of 15 amino acids. The V gene lost 2 bases and the J gene lost 5 bases, with 15 bases spanning the gap. Germline-derived CDR1 and CDR2 are MNHEY and SVGEGT. CDR3 DNA: TGTGCCAGCAGTTACCGTGGCGTTCGGACGGAGACCCAGTACTTC. Translating it yields CASSYRGVRTETQYF.

The CDR3 nucleotides are TGTGCCTGGAGCCGCACCACAGGAAGAGGCACTGAAGCTTTCTTT. As protein: CAWSRTTGRGTEAFF. The chain recombines TRBV30 with TRBJ1-1; D perhaps matches TRBD1 (5 bases). This CDR3 is 15 amino acids long. V lost 3 bases, J lost 4 bases, and 18 bases lay in between. Germline CDR1 is GTSNPN and CDR2 is SVGIG (reference sequence).

The chain is built from TRBV9 and TRBJ2-7, with a weak D call TRBD2 (7 bases). The CDR3 has 15 amino acids. The germline CDR1 and CDR2 sequences are SGDLS and YYNGEE. Trimming took off 0 bases at V and 4 bases at J, with 14 bases between the two ends. CDR3 nucleotide sequence: TGTGCCAGCAGCGTAGCTGCACAGGGAGGGTACGAGCAGTACTTC. Translating gives CASSVAAQGGYEQYF.

V and J are TRBV3-1 (or the pseudogene TRBV3-2) and TRBJ2-7; 7 bases fit TRBD2. In germline, CDR1 is LGHDT, CDR2 YNNKEL (reference sequence). After removal of 4 bases from V and 4 bases from J, the junction contained 13 bases not matched to a gene. The CDR3 length is 16 residues. CDR3 protein: CASSLERERAWYEQYF. The DNA for the CDR3 is TGTGCCAGCAGCCTTGAGCGGGAAAGGGCGTGGTACGAGCAGTACTTC.

The gene calls are TRBV5-1 and TRBJ2-1; D might be TRBD1 or TRBD2, each matching 5 bases. The V end lost 3 bases, the J end lost 2 bases, and 12 bases lay between the germline ends. From germline, CDR1 is SGHRS and CDR2 YFSETQ. The CDR3 has 15 amino acids. For the CDR3, the DNA is TGCGCCAGCAGCTACCGGGACGGTACCTACAATGAGCAGTTCTTC. Protein product: CASSYRDGTYNEQFF.

This sequence joins TRBV3-1 (or the pseudogene TRBV3-2) and TRBJ2-5, with a weak D call TRBD2 (6 bases). Between the trimmed V and J ends, which lost 1 base and 6 bases, there was a span of 15 bases. The CDR3 has 15 residues. Germline V gives CDR1 LGHDT, CDR2 YNNKEL (reference sequence). The CDR3: CASSQGDSRTQTQYF. The CDR3 nucleotides are TGTGCCAGCAGCCAAGGGGACTCCCGTACTCAGACCCAGTACTTC.

The gene calls are TRBV14 and TRBJ2-3, with 11 bases matching TRBD2. From germline, CDR1 is SGHDN and CDR2 FVKESK. The CDR3 sequence is 17 residues long. V gave up 3 bases and J gave up 5 bases; unmatched junction bases: 10. CDR3 amino acids: CASSHLSGRALGDTQYF. The CDR3 DNA reads TGTGCCAGCAGCCACCTTAGCGGGAGGGCCTTGGGAGATACGCAGTATTTT.

The V call is TRBV10-1, the J call TRBJ1-4; D is ambiguous. Germline V gives CDR1 WNHNN, CDR2 SYGVQD (reference sequence). Between the trimmed V and J ends, which lost 10 bases and 11 bases, there was a span of 11 bases. This CDR3 has 10 amino acids. CDR3 sequence (DNA): TGCGCCACCCGGCCGGAGAAACTGTTTTTT. It encodes CATRPEKLFF.

The J gene is TRBJ1-1, the V gene TRBV10-3; D remains unclear. This CDR3 region has 14 residues. V lost 2 bases, J lost 8 bases, and 15 bases lay in between. The V gene's germline CDR1 is ENHRY and CDR2 SYGVKD. In DNA, the CDR3 is TGTGCCATCAGTGAGGGCTCGACACCCTCAGAAGCTTTCTTT. Protein: CAISEGSTPSEAFF.

The chain uses TRBV28 and TRBJ2-7; D is uncertain. Trimming pared 3 bases from V and 4 bases from J, leaving 7 bases between. Germline values: CDR1 MDHEN, CDR2 SYDVKM. CDR3 length equals 12 residues. CDR3 protein: CASSFPEYEQYF. The CDR3 region has the DNA TGTGCCAGCAGTTTCCCAGAGTACGAGCAGTACTTC. The full variable domain, its missing parts supplied by reference TRBV28 and TRBJ2-7, is DVKVTQSSRYLVKRTGEKVFLECVQDMDHENMFWYRQDPGLGLRLIYFSYDVKMKEKGDIPEGYSVSREKKERFSLILESASTNQTSMYLCASSFPEYEQYFGPGTRLTVT.

This chain uses TRBV13 with TRBJ2-1; TRBD1 matches at 7 bases. V gave up 2 bases and J gave up 8 bases; unmatched junction bases: 12. The CDR3 consists of 16 residues. CDR1 is PRHDT and CDR2 is FYEKMQ in the germline V gene (reference sequence). The CDR3 DNA reads as TGTGCCAGCAGCTTAATTGGAACAGGGGCTCAGGATGAGCAGTTCTTC. Encoded protein: CASSLIGTGAQDEQFF.

This chain uses TRBV9 with TRBJ2-7, with TRBD2 identical over 10 bases. The V gene end was trimmed by 3 bases and the J gene end by 2 bases; junction bases not matched to a gene: 5. Germline V gene sequence: CDR1 SGDLS, CDR2 YYNGEE. The CDR3 extends over 15 amino acids. The CDR3 nucleotides are TGTGCCAGCAGCGAGGGACTAGCGTCCCCCTACGAGCAGTACTTC. Protein product: CASSEGLASPYEQYF.